Below, 8 T cell receptor beta chains from the same sample are listed, as sequenced in a study of T-cell memory formation after mild COVID-19. TCRdb analysed the 5' RACE reads with MiXCR anew, one entry per CDR3 protein. The sample consists of approximately 250,000 distinct CDR3 sequences, 16% of them appearing once. Sequencing was performed on PBMCs or a T cell subset sorted from them (not recorded which). The receptors were sampled from a man in his late teens or twenties who had mild COVID-19 (a few samples of this study predate the infection). Cell type and time point are not known.

The table lists this clonotype with a few counts. The chain has TRBV3-1 and TRBJ2-4; D call uncertain. Per germline, CDR1 LGHDT and CDR2 YNNKEL (reference sequence). The length of the CDR3 is 13 residues. V lost 4 bases, J lost 9 bases, and 13 bases lay in between. This CDR3 is CASSPSYKGIQYF. The CDR3 region has the DNA TGTGCCAGCAGCCCCTCCTACAAAGGCATTCAGTACTTC.

The rearrangement uses TRBV4-2 and TRBJ1-2, with no clear D. The CDR3 consists of 14 residues. Germline CDR1 LGHNA, CDR2 YNFKEQ. Trimming stripped 4 bases from V and 2 bases from J, with 11 bases between. CDR3 sequence (DNA): TGTGCCAGCAGCCGGAAGGACGGCAACTATGGCTACACCTTC. Protein: CASSRKDGNYGYTF.

The rearrangement uses TRBV5-1 and TRBJ1-1; 7 positions agree with TRBD1. After removal of 4 bases from V and 7 bases from J, the junction contained 7 bases not matched to a gene. Germline CDR1 reads SGHRS; CDR2 reads YFSETQ. CDR3 size: 13 residues. The CDR3 DNA sequence: TGCGCCAGCAGCCCCCCCAGACAGGGTGAAGCTTTCTTT. Protein: CASSPPRQGEAFF.

The V gene is TRBV11-3, the J gene TRBJ2-3, with D unresolved. Germline assignment: CDR1 SGHNT and CDR2 YENEEA. The CDR3 is 13 residues long. The V and J ends lost 4 bases and 3 bases respectively, with 8 bases between them. CDR3 residues: CASSSSNTDTQYF. CDR3 bases: TGTGCCAGCAGCTCCAGCAATACAGATACGCAGTATTTT. Drawing the rest from reference TRBV11-3 and TRBJ2-3, the complete variable domain is EAGVVQSPRYKIIEKKQPVAFWCNPISGHNTLYWYLQNLGQGPELLIRYENEEAVDDSQLPKDRFSAERLKGVDSTLKIQPAELGDSAVYLCASSSSNTDTQYFGPGTRLTVL.

This clonotype was picked up a small number of times. The gene calls are TRBV6-2 or TRBV6-3 and TRBJ2-3; TRBD2 might be the D (6 bases). Germline V gene lookup returns CDR1 MNHEY and CDR2 SVGEGT. This CDR3 is 17 amino acids long. The V and J ends lost 7 bases and 2 bases respectively, with 22 bases between them. CDR3 DNA: TGTGCCAGCAACGGCGAATCATACGGGGGATCCACAGATACGCAGTATTTT. It is translated as CASNGESYGGSTDTQYF.

This clonotype was observed a few times. The chain carries TRBV4-3 and TRBJ1-2, with a tentative D call TRBD1 (6 bases). The CDR3 sequence is 15 residues long. Germline V gene sequence: CDR1 LGHNA, CDR2 YSLEER. V was shortened by 2 bases and J by 4 bases, with 14 bases between the two germline ends. The CDR3 reads CASSQTVTGLYGYTF. DNA for the CDR3: TGCGCCAGCAGCCAAACCGTGACAGGCCTCTATGGCTACACCTTC.

The V call is TRBV25-1, the J call TRBJ1-4; D is unresolved. Trimming took off 1 base at V and 7 bases at J, with 10 bases between the two ends. The germline V gene encodes CDR1 MGHDK and CDR2 SYGVNS. This CDR3 is 14 amino acids long. The CDR3 spells CASSESPYPEKLFF. CDR3 DNA: TGTGCCAGCAGTGAATCCCCTTACCCTGAAAAACTGTTTTTT.

In its sample, this clonotype was seen a few times. This chain connects TRBV6-5 to TRBJ2-1, with D unresolved. Germline V gives CDR1 MNHEY, CDR2 SVGAGI. The CDR3 contains 15 residues. V dropped 4 bases and J dropped 0 bases, with 10 bases sitting between them. This CDR3 reads CASSFGLSSYNEQFF. The CDR3 DNA reads TGTGCCAGCAGTTTTGGGCTCAGCTCCTACAATGAGCAGTTCTTC.